The 2 T cell receptor beta chains listed next were all sequenced from one sample in a study of identical twins. TCRdb used MiXCR to reprocess the 5' RACE reads, holding one entry per CDR3 protein. The data hold approximately 210,000 distinct CDR3 sequences, with around 15% observed a single time. These data are also associated with another study on T cells expressing NK-cell markers.

Sequenced sample: CD8+ T cells sorted from blood. These receptors came from a woman aged 18-29 years in good health.

The genes are TRBV7-9 and TRBJ2-5; no firm D call. From germline, CDR1 is SEHNR and CDR2 FQNEAQ (reference sequence). The length of the CDR3 is 13 residues. V was pared by 10 bases and J by 0 bases, with 12 bases between. The CDR3 sequence: CAITIWDQETQYF. In nucleotides, the CDR3 is TGTGCCATCACCATCTGGGACCAAGAGACCCAGTACTTC.

The V and J genes are TRBV3-1 and TRBJ1-2, with a possible D match to TRBD1 (6 bases). CDR1 LGHDT and CDR2 YNNKEL come from the germline V gene (reference sequence). V gave up 1 base and J gave up 2 bases, with 11 bases separating them. This CDR3 is 15 amino acids long. The CDR3 DNA follows: TGTGCCAGCAGCCAAGTTGGTCAGGGGAACTATGGCTACACCTTC. Its protein is CASSQVGQGNYGYTF.